This paragraph reports one TCR beta chain. Antigen specificity is unknown. This record comes from a study of T cell responses to AZD1222 COVID-19 vaccine. In the study overall: Samples with a second dose at about 4 or about 12 weeks were pooled together. Overall study findings and caveats: Seropositive at baseline were only a handful of AZD1222 recipients. Vaccine-associated CD4 TCRs spanned spike, dominant at 160-218 and 743-854. Researchers took repertoire samples only after the peak T cell response had come.

Here immunoSEQ multiplex PCR was the method, and the copy in TCRdb shows in-frame clones only, minus some. The data hold 95,000 to 150,000 clones, with around 91% observed a single time. The ends were cut back, 4 bases at V and 0 bases at J, with 14 bases in the middle. The CDR3 has 16 residues. The germline CDR1 and CDR2 sequences are MDHEN and SYDVKM. The chain couples TRBV28 to TRBJ2-3; either TRBD1 or TRBD2 may fit D (7 bases each). The sample in question was peripheral blood, obtained on day 0 of AZD1222 vaccination. The origin of this receptor is an adult in good health. The CDR3, as DNA: TGTGCCAGCAGTTCTCAGGGGGGGACTAGCACAGATACGCAGTATTTT. It encodes CASSSQGGTSTDTQYF. The variable domain in full, completed from reference TRBV28 and TRBJ2-3, reads DVKVTQSSRYLVKRTGEKVFLECVQDMDHENMFWYRQDPGLGLRLIYFSYDVKMKEKGDIPEGYSVSREKKERFSLILESASTNQTSMYLCASSSQGGTSTDTQYFGPGTRLTVL.